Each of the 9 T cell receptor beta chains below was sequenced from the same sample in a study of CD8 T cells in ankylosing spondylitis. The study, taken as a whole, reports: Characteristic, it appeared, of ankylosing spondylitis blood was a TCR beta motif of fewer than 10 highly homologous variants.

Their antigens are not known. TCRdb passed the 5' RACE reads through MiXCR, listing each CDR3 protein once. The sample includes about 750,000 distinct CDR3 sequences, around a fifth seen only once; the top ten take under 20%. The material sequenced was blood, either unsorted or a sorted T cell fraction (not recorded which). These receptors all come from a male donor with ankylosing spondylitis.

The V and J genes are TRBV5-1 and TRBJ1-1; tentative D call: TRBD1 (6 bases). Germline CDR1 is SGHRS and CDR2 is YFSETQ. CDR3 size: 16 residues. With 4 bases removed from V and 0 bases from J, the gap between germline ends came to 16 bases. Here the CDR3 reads CASSPPRRGVNTEAFF. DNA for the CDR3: TGCGCCAGCAGCCCACCTCGTAGGGGGGTGAACACTGAAGCTTTCTTT.

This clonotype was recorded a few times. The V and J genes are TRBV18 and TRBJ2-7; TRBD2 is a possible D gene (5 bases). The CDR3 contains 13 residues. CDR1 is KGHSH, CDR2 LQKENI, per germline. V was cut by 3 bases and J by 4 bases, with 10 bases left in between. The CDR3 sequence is CASSPARGYEQYF. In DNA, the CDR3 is TGTGCCAGCTCACCTGCCCGGGGTTACGAGCAGTACTTC. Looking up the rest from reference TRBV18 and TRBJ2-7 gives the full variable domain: NAGVMQNPRHLVRRRGQEARLRCSPMKGHSHVYWYRQLPEEGLKFMVYLQKENIIDESGMPKERFSAEFPKEGPSILRIQQVVRGDSAAYFCASSPARGYEQYFGPGTRLTVT.

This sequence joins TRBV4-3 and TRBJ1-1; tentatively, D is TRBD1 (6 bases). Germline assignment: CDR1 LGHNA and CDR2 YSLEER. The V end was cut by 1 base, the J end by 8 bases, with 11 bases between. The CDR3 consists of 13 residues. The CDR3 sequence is CASSQGQGLEAFF. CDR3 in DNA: TGCGCCAGCAGCCAAGGGCAGGGGCTCGAAGCTTTCTTT.

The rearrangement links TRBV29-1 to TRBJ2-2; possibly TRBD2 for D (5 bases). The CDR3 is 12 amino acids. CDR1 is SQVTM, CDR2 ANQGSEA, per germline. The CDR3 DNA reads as TGCATCACTAGTTCGGGCACCGGGGAGCTGTTTTTT. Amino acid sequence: CITSSGTGELFF.

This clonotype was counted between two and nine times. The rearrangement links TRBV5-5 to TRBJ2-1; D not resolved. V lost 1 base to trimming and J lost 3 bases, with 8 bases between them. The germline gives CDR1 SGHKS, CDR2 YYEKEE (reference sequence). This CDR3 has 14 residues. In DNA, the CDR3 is TGTGCCAGCAGCTTGAGGGATTTCTACAATGAGCAGTTCTTC. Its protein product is CASSLRDFYNEQFF. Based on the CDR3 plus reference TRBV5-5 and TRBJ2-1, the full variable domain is DAGVTQSPTHLIKTRGQQVTLRCSPISGHKSVSWYQQVLGQGPQFIFQYYEKEERGRGNFPDRFSARQFPNYSSELNVNALLLGDSALYLCASSLRDFYNEQFFGPGTRLTVL.

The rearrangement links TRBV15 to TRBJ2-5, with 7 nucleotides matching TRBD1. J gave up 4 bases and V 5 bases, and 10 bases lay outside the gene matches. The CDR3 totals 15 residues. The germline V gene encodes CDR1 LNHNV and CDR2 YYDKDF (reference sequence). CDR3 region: CATSRLLTGSETQYF. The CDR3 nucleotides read TGTGCCACCAGCCGCCTCCTGACAGGGTCAGAGACCCAGTACTTC.

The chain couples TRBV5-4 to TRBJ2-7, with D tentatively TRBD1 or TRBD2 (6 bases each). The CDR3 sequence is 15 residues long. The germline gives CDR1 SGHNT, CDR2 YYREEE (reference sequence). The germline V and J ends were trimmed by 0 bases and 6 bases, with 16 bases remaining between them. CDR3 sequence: CASSLEGGVIVEQYF. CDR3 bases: TGTGCCAGCAGCTTGGAGGGGGGAGTTATTGTCGAGCAGTACTTC.

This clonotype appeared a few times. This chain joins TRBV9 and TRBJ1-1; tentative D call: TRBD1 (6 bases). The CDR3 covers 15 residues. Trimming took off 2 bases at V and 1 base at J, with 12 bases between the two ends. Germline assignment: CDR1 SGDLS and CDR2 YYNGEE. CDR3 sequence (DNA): TGTGCCAGCAGCGTCGCCTTAGGGGGGAACACTGAAGCTTTCTTT. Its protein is CASSVALGGNTEAFF.

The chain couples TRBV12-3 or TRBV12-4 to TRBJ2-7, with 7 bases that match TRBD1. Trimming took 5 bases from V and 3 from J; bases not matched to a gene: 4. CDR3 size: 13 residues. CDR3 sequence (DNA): TGTGCCAGCAGTCGGGACAGCGTCTACGAGCAGTACTTC. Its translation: CASSRDSVYEQYF.